The 9 T cell receptor beta chains given below trace back to one sample, sequenced in a study of tumor-infiltrating lymphocytes in primary liver carcinoma. Using a constant-region primer together with ProtoScript II reverse transcriptase, TCR beta cDNA was made from roughly 540 ng of total RNA. Nested multiplex PCR, run for three rounds with slightly modified ARM-PCR, yielded TCR beta libraries. A C-beta reverse primer was combined with TRBV1-TRBV30 forward primers in the first two PCR rounds, and each round had approximately 9 cycles. TCRdb recomputed calls from the multiplex PCR reads with MiXCR, one row per CDR3 protein. The table lists approximately 300,000 distinct CDR3 sequences, more than 55% of them singletons. Germline DNA was extracted too, while blood RNA derived from unsorted whole blood. The sequenced sample consisted of peripheral blood. The receptors originated from a man aged 35 to 55 with primary liver carcinoma and hepatitis B virus infection.

This clonotype was found many times. J is TRBJ2-7 and V is TRBV6-2 or TRBV6-3; D is ambiguous. Trimming removed 7 bases at V and 3 bases at J, with 10 bases between. There are 12 residues in the CDR3. The germline CDR1 and CDR2 sequences are MNHEY and SVGEGT. In DNA form, the CDR3 reads TGTGCCAGCACCTCTAGTGTCTACGAGCAGTACTTC. Protein sequence: CASTSSVYEQYF.

Note on this clonotype: It may be a read error: a sequence one base away is much more abundant. V gene TRBV5-6 combines with J gene TRBJ2-1; 8 bases map to TRBD1. Per the germline V gene, CDR1 is SGHDT and CDR2 is YYEEEE. The CDR3 is 17 amino acids. Losses at the gene ends were 3 bases for V and 11 bases for J; bases not matched to a gene: 19. For the CDR3, the DNA is TGTGCCAGCAGCTCCGGGACAGGTGGAAATCGGTGGGATAAGCAGTTCTTC. This translates into CASSSGTGGNRWDKQFF.

The chain recombines TRBV29-1 with TRBJ1-1; D remains unclear. The germline V gene has CDR1 SQVTM and CDR2 ANQGSEA. The ends were cut back, 7 bases at V and 2 bases at J, with 20 bases in the middle. CDR3 length: 15 amino acids. The CDR3 DNA reads TGCAGCGCTGGATCCGCGTGGGGTATAAACACTGAAGCTTTCTTT. It yields the protein CSAGSAWGINTEAFF.

The sample holds one count of this clonotype. The CDR3 does not end in the conserved phenylalanine or tryptophan, so this is likely a read error. Because the CDR3's place on the DNA is in doubt, the DNA is left out and the CDR3 is given as listed by TCRdb. The chain couples TRBV11-2 to TRBJ2-6; the D call TRBD1 from the table was never checked on the DNA. The CDR3 adds up to 21 amino acids, both ends counted. Looked up from germline, CDR1 is SGHAT and CDR2 is FQNNGV. The CDR3 region is CASSMGGDRGISLSGANVPTS.

Regarding this clonotype: A single base separates this from a much larger clone, so it may be a read error. The J gene is TRBJ1-2, the V gene TRBV6-2 or TRBV6-3, with D possibly TRBD1 on 5 matching bases. The CDR3 totals 16 residues. The germline gives CDR1 MNHEY, CDR2 SVGEGT. The CDR3 DNA reads TGTGTCAGCAGTTACTCGAGGAACGGGGCCGTGAGTGGCTACACCTTC. Translated: CVSSYSRNGAVSGYTF.

As to this clonotype: This may stem from a read error, because a much larger clone lies one nucleotide away. The rearrangement uses TRBV6-5 and TRBJ2-1; 15 nucleotides align to TRBD2. J was trimmed by 9 bases and V by 4 bases; bases with no gene match: 10. Germline V lookup: CDR1 MNHEY, CDR2 SVGAGI. This CDR3 contains 17 residues. In nucleotides, the CDR3 is TGTGCCAGCAGTTGCTTTCCGGGACTAGCGGGAGGAGGTGAGCAGTTCTTC. Its translation is CASSCFPGLAGGGEQFF.

The genes are TRBV28 and TRBJ2-5; D is uncertain. Germline loops: CDR1 MDHEN, CDR2 SYDVKM. Trimming shortened V by 5 bases and J by 2 bases, and 12 bases separated the two germline ends. This CDR3 comprises 14 residues. The chain's CDR3 is CASSLSYAQETQYF. DNA for the CDR3: TGTGCCAGCAGTCTTAGTTACGCTCAAGAGACCCAGTACTTC.

This clonotype was recorded many times. The CDR3: CASRTSGSDTQYF. CDR3 in DNA: TGTGCCAGCCGGACTAGCGGGAGTGATACGCAGTATTTT. The rearrangement joins TRBV6-2 or TRBV6-3 to TRBJ2-3, with 13 bases that match TRBD2. The CDR3 has 13 amino acids. V trimming: 8 bases; J trimming: 6 bases; junction bases outside the gene matches: 2. Germline CDR1 is MNHEY and CDR2 is SVGEGT.

Notes on this clonotype: Compared with germline, one end of the junction differs, possibly owing to a read error. This sequence joins TRBV7-9 and TRBJ2-5; 7 nucleotides match TRBD1. Germline V gene lookup returns CDR1 SEHNR and CDR2 FQNEAQ (reference sequence). The CDR3 loop spans 13 amino acids. CDR3 nucleotides: TGTGCCAGCAGCCGGGACAGCCAAGAGACCCAGTGCTTC. Translating gives CASSRDSQETQCF.